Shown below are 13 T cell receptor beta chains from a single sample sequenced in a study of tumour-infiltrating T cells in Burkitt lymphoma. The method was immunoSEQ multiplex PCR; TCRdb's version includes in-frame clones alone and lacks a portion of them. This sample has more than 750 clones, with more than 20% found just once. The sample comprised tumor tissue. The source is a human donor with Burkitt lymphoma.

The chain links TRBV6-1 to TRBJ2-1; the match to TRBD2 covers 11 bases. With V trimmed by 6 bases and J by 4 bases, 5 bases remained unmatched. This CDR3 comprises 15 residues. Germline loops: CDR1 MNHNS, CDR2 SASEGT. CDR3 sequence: CASSTLAGEYNEQFF. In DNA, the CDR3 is TGTGCCAGCAGCACACTAGCGGGGGAATACAATGAGCAGTTCTTC.

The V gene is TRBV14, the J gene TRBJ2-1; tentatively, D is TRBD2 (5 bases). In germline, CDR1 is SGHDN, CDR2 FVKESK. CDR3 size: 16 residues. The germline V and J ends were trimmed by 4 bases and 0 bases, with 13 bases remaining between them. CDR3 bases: TGTGCCAGCAGCCGTGTTGAGCGGAGCTCCTACAATGAGCAGTTCTTC. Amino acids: CASSRVERSSYNEQFF. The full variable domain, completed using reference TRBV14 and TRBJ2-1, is EAGVTQFPSHSVIEKGQTVTLRCDPISGHDNLYWYRRVMGKEIKFLLHFVKESKQDESGMPNNRFLAERTGGTYSTLKVQPAELEDSGVYFCASSRVERSSYNEQFFGPGTRLTVL.

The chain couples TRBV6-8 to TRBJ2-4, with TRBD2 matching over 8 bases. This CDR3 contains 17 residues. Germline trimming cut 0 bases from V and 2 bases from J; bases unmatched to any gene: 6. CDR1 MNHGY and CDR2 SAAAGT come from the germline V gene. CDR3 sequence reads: CASSYSSRGGSKNIQYF. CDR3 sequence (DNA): TGTGCCAGCAGTTACTCGAGTCGGGGGGGGTCCAAAAACATTCAGTACTTC.

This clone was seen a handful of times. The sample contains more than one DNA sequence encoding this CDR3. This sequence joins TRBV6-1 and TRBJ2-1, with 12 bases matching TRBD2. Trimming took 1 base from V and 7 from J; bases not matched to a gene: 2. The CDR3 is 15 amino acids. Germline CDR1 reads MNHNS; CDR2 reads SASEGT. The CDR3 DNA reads TGTGCCAGCAGTGAAGTTCTAGCGGGGGGGAATGAGCAGTTCTTC. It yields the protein CASSEVLAGGNEQFF.

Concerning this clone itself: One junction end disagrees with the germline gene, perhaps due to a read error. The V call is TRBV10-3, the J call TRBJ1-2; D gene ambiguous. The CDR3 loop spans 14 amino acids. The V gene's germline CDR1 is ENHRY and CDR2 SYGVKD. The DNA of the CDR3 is TGTGCCATCAGTGGAGGATTGCTTAGGCATGGCTATACCTTC. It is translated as CAISGGLLRHGYTF.

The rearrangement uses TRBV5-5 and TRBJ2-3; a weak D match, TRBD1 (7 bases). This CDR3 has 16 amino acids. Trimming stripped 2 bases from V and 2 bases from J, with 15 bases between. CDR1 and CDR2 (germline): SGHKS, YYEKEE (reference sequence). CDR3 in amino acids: CASSLRQGGLTDTQYF. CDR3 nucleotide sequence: TGTGCCAGCAGCTTACGGCAGGGGGGCCTCACAGATACGCAGTATTTT. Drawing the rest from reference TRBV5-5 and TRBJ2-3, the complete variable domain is DAGVTQSPTHLIKTRGQQVTLRCSPISGHKSVSWYQQVLGQGPQFIFQYYEKEERGRGNFPDRFSARQFPNYSSELNVNALLLGDSALYLCASSLRQGGLTDTQYFGPGTRLTVL.

CDR3 sequence: CASSPRPGTGELFF. The CDR3 nucleotides are TGCGCCAGCAGCCCCCGACCGGGCACCGGGGAGCTGTTTTTT. The chain uses TRBV10-1 and TRBJ2-2; D gene ambiguous. The CDR3 runs 14 residues. Trimming left V 6 bases short and J 4 bases short, with 12 bases between. Germline V gene sequence: CDR1 WNHNN, CDR2 SYGVQD (reference sequence).

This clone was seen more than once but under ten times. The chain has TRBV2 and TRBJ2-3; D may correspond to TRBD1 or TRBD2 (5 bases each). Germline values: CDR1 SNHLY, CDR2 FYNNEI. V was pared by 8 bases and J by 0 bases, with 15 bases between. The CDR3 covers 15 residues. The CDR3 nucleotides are TGTGCCAGCCTCTGGGAGACAGCTAGCACAGATACGCAGTATTTT. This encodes CASLWETASTDTQYF.

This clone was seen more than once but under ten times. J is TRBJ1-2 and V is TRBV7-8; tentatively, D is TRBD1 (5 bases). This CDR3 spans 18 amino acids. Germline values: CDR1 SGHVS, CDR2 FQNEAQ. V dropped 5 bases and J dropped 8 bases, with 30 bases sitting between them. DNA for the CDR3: TGTGCCAGCAGCCCCTCGGGGGAAGACGACCGGGCGAAATACGGCTACACCTTC. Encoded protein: CASSPSGEDDRAKYGYTF.

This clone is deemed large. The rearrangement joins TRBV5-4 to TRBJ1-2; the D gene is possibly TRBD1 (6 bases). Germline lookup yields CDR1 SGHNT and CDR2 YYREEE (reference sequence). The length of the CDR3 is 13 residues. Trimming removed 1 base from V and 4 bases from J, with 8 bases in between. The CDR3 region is CASSLWGPYGYTF. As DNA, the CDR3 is TGTGCCAGCAGCTTGTGGGGGCCCTATGGCTACACCTTC.

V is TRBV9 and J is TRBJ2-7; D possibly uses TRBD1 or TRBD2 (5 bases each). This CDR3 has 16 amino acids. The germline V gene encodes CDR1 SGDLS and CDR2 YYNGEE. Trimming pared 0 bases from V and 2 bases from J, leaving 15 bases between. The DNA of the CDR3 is TGTGCCAGCAGCGTAGATGGGGCTGGGGGAGCCTACGAGCAGTACTTC. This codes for CASSVDGAGGAYEQYF.

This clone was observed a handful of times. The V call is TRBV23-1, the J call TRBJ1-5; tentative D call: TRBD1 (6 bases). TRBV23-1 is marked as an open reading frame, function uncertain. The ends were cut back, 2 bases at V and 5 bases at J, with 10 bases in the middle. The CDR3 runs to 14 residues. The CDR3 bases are TGCGCCAGCAGTCAACCGGGACATCATCAGCCCCAGCATTTT. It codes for CASSQPGHHQPQHF.

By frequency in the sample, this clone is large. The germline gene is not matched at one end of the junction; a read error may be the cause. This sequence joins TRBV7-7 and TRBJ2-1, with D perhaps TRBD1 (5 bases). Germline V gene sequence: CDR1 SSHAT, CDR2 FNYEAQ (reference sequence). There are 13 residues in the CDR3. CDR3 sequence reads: CASSLEQGWEQFF. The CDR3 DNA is TGTGCTAGCAGCTTAGAGCAGGGTTGGGAGCAGTTCTTC. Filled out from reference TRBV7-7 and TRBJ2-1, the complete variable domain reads GAGVSQSPRYKVTKRGQDVTLRCDPISSHATLYWYQQALGQGPEFLTYFNYEAQPDKSGLPSDRFSAERPEGSISTLTIQRTEQRDSAMYRCASSLEQGWEQFFGPGTRLTVL.